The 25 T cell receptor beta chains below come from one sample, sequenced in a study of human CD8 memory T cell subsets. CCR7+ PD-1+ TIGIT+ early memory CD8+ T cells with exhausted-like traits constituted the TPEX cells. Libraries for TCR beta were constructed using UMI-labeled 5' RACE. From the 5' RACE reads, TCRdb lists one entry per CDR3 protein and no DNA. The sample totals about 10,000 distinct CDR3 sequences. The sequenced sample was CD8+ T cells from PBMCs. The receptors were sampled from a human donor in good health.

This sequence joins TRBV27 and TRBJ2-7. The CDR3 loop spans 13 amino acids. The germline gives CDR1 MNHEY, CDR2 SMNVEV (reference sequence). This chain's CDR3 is CASSFKSSYEQYF.

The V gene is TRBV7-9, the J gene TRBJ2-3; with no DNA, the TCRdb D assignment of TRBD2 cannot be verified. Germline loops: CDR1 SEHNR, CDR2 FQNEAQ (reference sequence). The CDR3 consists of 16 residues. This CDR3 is CASSSQAGGSPDTQYF.

The CDR3 here is CASQGADYGYTF. V is TRBV6-6 and J is TRBJ1-2; there is no DNA to check the TCRdb D call of TRBD1. The CDR3 extends over 12 amino acids. Germline V gene sequence: CDR1 MNHNY, CDR2 SVGAGI (reference sequence).

This CDR3 reads CASKTQAGEGNTIYF. The rearrangement links TRBV6-5 to TRBJ1-3. The CDR3 contains 15 residues. Germline CDR1 is MNHEY and CDR2 is SVGAGI.

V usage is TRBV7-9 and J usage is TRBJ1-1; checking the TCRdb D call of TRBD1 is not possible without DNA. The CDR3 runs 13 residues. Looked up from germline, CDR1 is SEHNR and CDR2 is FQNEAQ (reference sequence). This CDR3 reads CASTDRVGTEAFF.

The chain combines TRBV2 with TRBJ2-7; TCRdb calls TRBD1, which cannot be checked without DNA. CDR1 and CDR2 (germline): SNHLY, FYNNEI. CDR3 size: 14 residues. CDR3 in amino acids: CASSEETGIHEQYF.

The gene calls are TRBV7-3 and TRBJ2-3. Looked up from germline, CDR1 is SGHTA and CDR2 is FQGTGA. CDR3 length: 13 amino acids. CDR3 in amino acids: CASSFKTSDTQYF.

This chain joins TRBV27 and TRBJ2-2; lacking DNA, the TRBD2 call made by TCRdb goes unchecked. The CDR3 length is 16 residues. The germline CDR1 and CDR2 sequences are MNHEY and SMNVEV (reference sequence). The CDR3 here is CASSPRLAVNTGELFF.

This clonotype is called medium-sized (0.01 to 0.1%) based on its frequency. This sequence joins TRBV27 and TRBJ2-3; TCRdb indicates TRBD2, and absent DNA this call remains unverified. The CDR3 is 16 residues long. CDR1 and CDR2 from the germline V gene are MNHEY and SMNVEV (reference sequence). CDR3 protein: CASSLGLGGSTDTQYF.

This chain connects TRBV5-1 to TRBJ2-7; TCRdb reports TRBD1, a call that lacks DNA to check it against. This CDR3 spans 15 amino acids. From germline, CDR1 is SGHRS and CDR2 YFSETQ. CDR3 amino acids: CASRQKRGPTYEQYF.

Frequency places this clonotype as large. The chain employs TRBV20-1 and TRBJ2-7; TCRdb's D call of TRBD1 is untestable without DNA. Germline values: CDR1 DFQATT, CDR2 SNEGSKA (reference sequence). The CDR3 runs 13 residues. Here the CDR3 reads CSAGDRETYEQYF.

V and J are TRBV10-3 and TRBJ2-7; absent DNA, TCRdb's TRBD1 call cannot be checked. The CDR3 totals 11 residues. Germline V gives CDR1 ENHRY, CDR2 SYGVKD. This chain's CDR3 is CAISDPPEQYF.

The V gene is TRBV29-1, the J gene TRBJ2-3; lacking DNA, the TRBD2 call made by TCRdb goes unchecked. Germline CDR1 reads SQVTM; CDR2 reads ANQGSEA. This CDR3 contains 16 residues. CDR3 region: CSVEDLKRDSPDTQYF.

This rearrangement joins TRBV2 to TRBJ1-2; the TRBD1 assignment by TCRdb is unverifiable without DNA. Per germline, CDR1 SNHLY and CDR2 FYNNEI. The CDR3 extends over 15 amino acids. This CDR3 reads CASSEGQGFNYGYTF.

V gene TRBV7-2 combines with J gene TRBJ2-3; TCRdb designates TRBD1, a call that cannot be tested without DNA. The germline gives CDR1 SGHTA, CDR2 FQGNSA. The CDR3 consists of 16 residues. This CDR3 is CASSLWGTGSTDTQYF.

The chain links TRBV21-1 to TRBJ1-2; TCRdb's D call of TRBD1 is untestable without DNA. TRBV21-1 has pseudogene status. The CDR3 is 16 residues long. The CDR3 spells CASSASVGHRVQHYTF.

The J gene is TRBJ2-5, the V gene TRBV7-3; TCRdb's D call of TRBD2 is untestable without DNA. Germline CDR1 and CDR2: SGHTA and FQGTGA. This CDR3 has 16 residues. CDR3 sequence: CASSLSRTSGKETQYF.

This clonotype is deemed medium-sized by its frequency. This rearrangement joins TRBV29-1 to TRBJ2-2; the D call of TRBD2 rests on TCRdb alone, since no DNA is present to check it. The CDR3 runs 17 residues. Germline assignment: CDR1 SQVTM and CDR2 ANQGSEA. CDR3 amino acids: CSVRTSGRARWAGELFF.

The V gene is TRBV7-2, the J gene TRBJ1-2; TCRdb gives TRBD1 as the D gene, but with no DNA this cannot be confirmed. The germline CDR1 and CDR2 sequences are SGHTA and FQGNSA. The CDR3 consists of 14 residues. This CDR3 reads CASSVGQGGYGYTF.

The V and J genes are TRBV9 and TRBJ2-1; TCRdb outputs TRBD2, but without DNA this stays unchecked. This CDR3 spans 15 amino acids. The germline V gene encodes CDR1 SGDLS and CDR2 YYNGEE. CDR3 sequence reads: CASSYSASSYNEQFF.

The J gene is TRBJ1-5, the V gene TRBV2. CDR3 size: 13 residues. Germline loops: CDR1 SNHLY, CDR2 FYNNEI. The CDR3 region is CASTTGPGQPQHF.

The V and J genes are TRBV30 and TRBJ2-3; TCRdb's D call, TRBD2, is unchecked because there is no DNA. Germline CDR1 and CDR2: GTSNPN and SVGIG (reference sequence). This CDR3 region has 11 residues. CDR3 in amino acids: CVLEPGREVYF. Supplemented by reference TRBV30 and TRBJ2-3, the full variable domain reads SQTIHQWPATLVQPVGSPLSLECTVEGTSNPNLYWYRQAAGRGLQLLFYSVGIGQISSEVPQNLSASRPQDRQFILSSKKLLLSDSGFYLCVLEPGREVYFGPGTRLTVL.

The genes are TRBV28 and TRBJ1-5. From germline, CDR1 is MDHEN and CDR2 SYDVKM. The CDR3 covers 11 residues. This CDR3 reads CASSLSQPQHF.

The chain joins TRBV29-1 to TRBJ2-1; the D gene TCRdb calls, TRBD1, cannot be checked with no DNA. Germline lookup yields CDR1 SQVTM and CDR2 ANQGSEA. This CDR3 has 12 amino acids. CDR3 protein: CSVPTGVDEQFF.

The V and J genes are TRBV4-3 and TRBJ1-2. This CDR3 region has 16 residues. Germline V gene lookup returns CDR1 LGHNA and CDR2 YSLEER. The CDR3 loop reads CASSQDSFRQTNGYTF.